This T cell receptor beta chain was recorded in a study of blood T cell repertoires in COVID-19 (TCRdb year 2020). Regarding the research as a whole: Collaborator samples came from the United States, Italy and Spain and covered acute and convalescent phases of COVID-19. The prospective study material was composed of cDNA or gDNA derived from T cells, B-cell-depleted T cells, or PBMCs. Subjects who had been exposed to COVID-19, were actively infected with it, or had recovered from it provided the deeply sampled blood TCRbeta repertoires that made up the dataset. The repertoires were released in a freely available public database meant as a resource for research on the immune response to SARS-CoV-2. The samples were drawn from the first 160 participants of the ongoing ImmuneRACE study and from more than 1,000 subjects provided by 6 global collaborators. Nearly every sample came with metadata listing a de-identified subject ID, COVID-19 status, age in years and sex. Where available, HLA class I and class II types were taken from metadata supplied by the sample provider and were not determined by assay-based typing.

Collaborating institutions collected whole blood in K2EDTA tubes following their own protocols. For TCRbeta analysis, collaborators shipped samples as frozen whole blood, isolated PBMCs, or DNA extracted from either of those sample types. Broader findings and caveats from the paper: How much clinical and demographic metadata was included differed by source and by participant, and the metadata was provided uncurated.

The cysteine opens and the phenylalanine closes a CDR3 of 14 amino acids. Of all the DNA, just the CDR3 is kept, 42 bases in frame from base 1. Cut back by 3 bases and 0 bases, the V and J ends lie 8 bases apart. Taken from the germline V gene (reference sequence), the CDR1 and CDR2 loops are MNHEY and SMNVEV. TCRbeta CDR3 regions were amplified from genomic DNA using the immunoSEQ Assay, a bias-controlled multiplex PCR. The published analysis was carried out like this. The number of nucleated cells in each sample was estimated from the amplification of reference gene primers within the assay. To quantify the absolute abundance of each unique TCRbeta CDR3 rearrangement, sequence reads were collapsed and filtered. For each sample, productive Simpson clonality was calculated as the square root of Simpson's diversity index across productive rearrangements. TCRdb limited this immuneACCESS table to in-frame rearrangements with V and J called. A share of clones is missing; checked studies link under half to unresolved V genes, and the rest is unexplained. V, J and clone size reflect that table, while D and trimming were determined from the DNA. The sample has 100,000 to 150,000 clones on record, 70% to 75% of them singletons. Together, the top ten hold roughly 5.5% of the sample.

With regard to this clone: Its cognate antigen has yet to be identified. Base qualities are missing; no much larger clone stands one base away.

The sequenced sample consisted of peripheral blood. The receptor was derived from a man in his fifties or sixties with acute or convalescent COVID-19. This chain is built from TRBV27 and TRBJ1-1; no D gene is confidently identified. The CDR3 amino acid sequence is: CASSFREMNTEAFF. The DNA reads as follows: TGTGCCAGCAGTTTTCGGGAGATGAACACTGAAGCTTTCTTT.